A single TCR beta chain is shown here with its context. Sequencing used immunoSEQ multiplex PCR; TCRdb keeps in-frame clones, though not all of them. The repertoire consists of some 200,000 clones, with approximately 86% occurring once and the leading ten covering roughly 6.6%. Trimming removed 4 bases at V and 4 bases at J, with 5 bases between. The CDR3 is made up of 11 amino acids. Germline V gene lookup returns CDR1 SGHNT and CDR2 YENEEA. This record comes from a study of cytomegalovirus exposure and HLA in healthy donors. Material for sequencing was PBMCs. The chain carries TRBV11-3 and TRBJ2-7; D gene ambiguous. This receptor was taken from a man between 25 and 39 years old in good health and CMV-seropositive. CDR3: CASSSIYEQYF. CDR3 DNA: TGTGCCAGCAGCTCGATTTACGAGCAGTACTTC.